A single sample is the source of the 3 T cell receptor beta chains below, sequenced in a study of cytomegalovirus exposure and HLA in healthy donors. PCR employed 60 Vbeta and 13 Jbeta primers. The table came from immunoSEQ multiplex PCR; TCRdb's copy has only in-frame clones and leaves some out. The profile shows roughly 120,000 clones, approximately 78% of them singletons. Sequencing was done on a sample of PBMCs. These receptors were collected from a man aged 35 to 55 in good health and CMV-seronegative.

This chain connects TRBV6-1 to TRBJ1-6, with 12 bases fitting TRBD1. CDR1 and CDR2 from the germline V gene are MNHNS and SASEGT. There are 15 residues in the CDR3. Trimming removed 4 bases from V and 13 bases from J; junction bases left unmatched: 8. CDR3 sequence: CASSGGQGARGPLHF. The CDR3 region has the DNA TGTGCCAGCAGTGGGGGACAGGGGGCGCGAGGCCCCCTCCACTTT.

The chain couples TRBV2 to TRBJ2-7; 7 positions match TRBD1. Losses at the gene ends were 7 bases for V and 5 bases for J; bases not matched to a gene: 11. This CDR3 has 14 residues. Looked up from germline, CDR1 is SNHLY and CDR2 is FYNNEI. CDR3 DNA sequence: TGTGCCAGCACCCAGGCCAGGGGGTTTCACGAGCAGTACTTC. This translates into CASTQARGFHEQYF. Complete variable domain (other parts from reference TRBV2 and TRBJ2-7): EPEVTQTPSHQVTQMGQEVILRCVPISNHLYFYWYRQILGQKVEFLVSFYNNEISEKSEIFDDQFSVERPDGSNFTLKIRSTKLEDSAMYFCASTQARGFHEQYFGPGTRLTVT.

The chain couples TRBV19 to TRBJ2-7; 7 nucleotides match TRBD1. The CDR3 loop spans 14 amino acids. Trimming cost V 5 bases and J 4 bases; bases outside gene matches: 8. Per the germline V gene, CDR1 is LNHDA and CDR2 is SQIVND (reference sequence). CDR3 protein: CASSLYTTGYEQYF. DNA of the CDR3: TGTGCCAGTAGTTTATACACGACAGGGTACGAGCAGTACTTC.